This passage covers 27 T cell receptor beta chains from one sample sequenced in a study of blood T cell repertoires in COVID-19. Measured with immunoSEQ multiplex PCR; TCRdb has only the in-frame clones, and not every one. The data show roughly 260,000 clones, about 89% seen once. Sequenced sample: PBMCs or T cells enriched from blood (not recorded which). The source is a woman aged 18-35 years who had recovered from COVID-19.

The V and J genes are TRBV7-8 and TRBJ2-2, with TRBD2 matching 11 bases. CDR3 size: 17 residues. After removal of 5 bases from V and 4 bases from J, the junction contained 9 bases not matched to a gene. CDR1 and CDR2 from the germline V gene are SGHVS and FQNEAQ. In DNA form, the CDR3 reads TGTGCCAGCAGCCCCGGTCTAGCGGGAGGATCCACCGGGGAGCTGTTTTTT. It yields the protein CASSPGLAGGSTGELFF. Together with reference TRBV7-8 and TRBJ2-2, the CDR3 gives the full variable domain: GAGVSQSPRYKVAKRGQDVALRCDPISGHVSLFWYQQALGQGPEFLTYFQNEAQLDKSGLPSDRFFAERPEGSVSTLKIQRTQQEDSAVYLCASSPGLAGGSTGELFFGEGSRLTVL.

V usage is TRBV7-2 and J usage is TRBJ1-4, with TRBD1 as a possible D gene (5 bases). This CDR3 is 16 amino acids long. V shed 5 bases and J shed 10 bases, with 23 bases lying between them. Per germline, CDR1 SGHTA and CDR2 FQGNSA. CDR3 in amino acids: CASSNPAAGRGGKLFF. CDR3 DNA sequence: TGTGCCAGCAGCAACCCCGCCGCAGGGCGGGGAGGAAAACTGTTTTTT.

The chain joins TRBV7-2 to TRBJ2-2; D might be TRBD2 (5 bases). Looked up from germline, CDR1 is SGHTA and CDR2 is FQGNSA. The CDR3 sequence is 16 residues long. The ends were cut back, 3 bases at V and 3 bases at J, with 14 bases in the middle. As DNA, the CDR3 is TGTGCCAGCAGCTTCAGGACGGGGTTTGACACCGGGGAGCTGTTTTTT. It is translated as CASSFRTGFDTGELFF. Full variable domain (rest looked up from reference TRBV7-2 and TRBJ2-2): GAGVSQSPSNKVTEKGKDVELRCDPISGHTALYWYRQSLGQGLEFLIYFQGNSAPDKSGLPSDRFSAERTGGSVSTLTIQRTQQEDSAVYLCASSFRTGFDTGELFFGEGSRLTVL.

The count of this clone is one. V is TRBV12-3 or TRBV12-4 and J is TRBJ2-3; D gene unclear. V dropped 5 bases and J dropped 4 bases, with 7 bases sitting between them. The CDR3 is made up of 12 amino acids. The CDR3 is CASSPIADTQYF. The CDR3, as DNA: TGTGCCAGCAGTCCAATAGCAGATACGCAGTATTTT.

The chain joins TRBV6-5 to TRBJ2-3; tentative D call: TRBD2 (5 bases). Germline CDR1 is MNHEY and CDR2 is SVGAGI. The CDR3 is 14 amino acids. Trimming removed 6 bases from V and 2 bases from J, with 12 bases in between. CDR3 DNA: TGTGCCAGCAGCCCGCGGAGGACCACAGATACGCAGTATTTT. It is translated as CASSPRRTTDTQYF.

This clone has just one count. V usage is TRBV2 and J usage is TRBJ2-1; possible D gene TRBD1, 6 bases. V lost 6 bases, J lost 6 bases, and 18 bases lay in between. The CDR3 is 15 residues long. Germline loops: CDR1 SNHLY, CDR2 FYNNEI. The CDR3 loop reads CASSLDSNSINEQFF. The CDR3 DNA follows: TGTGCCAGCAGCCTGGACAGCAATTCCATCAATGAGCAGTTCTTC.

V is TRBV19 and J is TRBJ1-1; 8 bases align to TRBD1. CDR1 and CDR2 (germline): LNHDA, SQIVND (reference sequence). This CDR3 has 15 residues. The V gene end was trimmed by 4 bases and the J gene end by 2 bases; junction bases not matched to a gene: 6. CDR3 coding DNA: TGTGCCAGTAGTAAAGGACAGGGTTTAAACACTGAAGCTTTCTTT. This gives the protein CASSKGQGLNTEAFF.

This clone was seen only once. The rearrangement uses TRBV7-3 and TRBJ2-7; 10 bases are shared with TRBD2. Per germline, CDR1 SGHTA and CDR2 FQGTGA. This CDR3 contains 13 residues. The V gene end was trimmed by 2 bases and the J gene end by 9 bases; junction bases not matched to a gene: 4. The CDR3 loop reads CASSLSTSGLQYF. DNA for the CDR3: TGTGCCAGCAGCTTATCGACTAGCGGGTTGCAGTACTTC. Full variable domain (outside the CDR3, taken from reference TRBV7-3 and TRBJ2-7): GAGVSQTPSNKVTEKGKYVELRCDPISGHTALYWYRQSLGQGPEFLIYFQGTGAADDSGLPNDRFFAVRPEGSVSTLKIQRTERGDSAVYLCASSLSTSGLQYFGPGTRLTVT.

Written as DNA, the CDR3 is TGTGCCAGCAGCTTAGCGCACGGGGCCGGGGAGCTGTTTTTT. It codes for CASSLAHGAGELFF. The V call is TRBV7-2, the J call TRBJ2-2; perhaps TRBD2 as D (5 bases). The CDR3 spans 14 residues. Deletions cut 0 bases from V and 6 bases from J, with 8 bases between. The germline gives CDR1 SGHTA, CDR2 FQGNSA.

This clone turned up a few times. This chain uses TRBV7-9 with TRBJ1-1, with TRBD1 identical over 8 bases. Per germline, CDR1 SEHNR and CDR2 FQNEAQ (reference sequence). Germline trimming cut 4 bases from V and 6 bases from J; bases unmatched to any gene: 10. This CDR3 is built from 15 residues. DNA for the CDR3: TGTGCCAGCAGCTGGGGCAGGGGGCTTGGTTCTGAAGCTTTCTTT. Protein sequence: CASSWGRGLGSEAFF.

This sequence joins TRBV7-7 and TRBJ2-7, with D uncertain. CDR3 length: 15 amino acids. From germline, CDR1 is SSHAT and CDR2 FNYEAQ (reference sequence). With 2 bases removed from V and 2 bases from J, the gap between germline ends came to 13 bases. The DNA of the CDR3 is TGTGCCAGCAGCTTAAACGCAGGCCATGCCTACGAGCAGTACTTC. Protein product: CASSLNAGHAYEQYF.

The rearrangement uses TRBV3-1 (or the pseudogene TRBV3-2) and TRBJ1-6, with D uncertain. There are 15 residues in the CDR3. Germline CDR1 reads LGHDT; CDR2 reads YNNKEL (reference sequence). The V end lost 4 bases, the J end lost 0 bases, and 7 bases lay between the germline ends. DNA of the CDR3: TGTGCCAGCAGCCCCGCAGGCTCCTATAATTCACCCCTCCACTTT. Its translation: CASSPAGSYNSPLHF.

The rearrangement joins TRBV6-6 to TRBJ1-5, with D maybe TRBD1 (5 bases). The CDR3 totals 15 residues. Looked up from germline, CDR1 is MNHNY and CDR2 is SVGAGI (reference sequence). The V and J ends lost 0 bases and 3 bases respectively, with 9 bases between them. The DNA for the CDR3 is TGTGCCAGCAGTTACTCCGGGGGTGACAATCAGCCCCAGCATTTT. Translating it yields CASSYSGGDNQPQHF.

This chain connects TRBV7-2 to TRBJ2-7; D remains ambiguous. Germline V gene data show CDR1 as SGHTA and CDR2 as FQGNSA. The CDR3 runs to 14 residues. The V end lost 0 bases, the J end lost 0 bases, and 6 bases lay between the germline ends. CDR3: CASSLASSSYEQYF. CDR3 nucleotides: TGTGCCAGCAGCTTAGCTTCTAGCTCCTACGAGCAGTACTTC.

The chain has TRBV28 and TRBJ1-1; the D gene is possibly TRBD1 (5 bases). The CDR3 has 13 residues. Germline V gene sequence: CDR1 MDHEN, CDR2 SYDVKM. The V end lost 6 bases, the J end lost 0 bases, and 8 bases lay between the germline ends. CDR3 in DNA: TGTGCCAGCAGGAAGGGGATGAACACTGAAGCTTTCTTT. Translated: CASRKGMNTEAFF. The whole variable domain, remainder taken from reference TRBV28 and TRBJ1-1, is DVKVTQSSRYLVKRTGEKVFLECVQDMDHENMFWYRQDPGLGLRLIYFSYDVKMKEKGDIPEGYSVSREKKERFSLILESASTNQTSMYLCASRKGMNTEAFFGQGTRLTVV.

The gene calls are TRBV18 and TRBJ1-6, with 9 bases aligning to TRBD1. The CDR3 consists of 16 residues. Per germline, CDR1 KGHSH and CDR2 LQKENI. After removal of 0 bases from V and 7 bases from J, the junction contained 4 bases not matched to a gene. CDR3 in DNA: TGTGCCAGCTCACCACCGGGACAGGGAGAGAATTCACCCCTCCACTTT. This translates into CASSPPGQGENSPLHF.

This sequence joins TRBV5-6 and TRBJ1-6, with TRBD1 as a possible D gene (6 bases). V shed 4 bases and J shed 4 bases, with 12 bases lying between them. The CDR3 loop spans 15 amino acids. The germline gives CDR1 SGHDT, CDR2 YYEEEE. The CDR3 DNA reads as TGTGCCAGCAGCGTGCGAACAGGGTATAATTCACCCCTCCACTTT. Its protein product is CASSVRTGYNSPLHF.

The V gene is TRBV11-3, the J gene TRBJ1-1; D uncertain. Germline CDR1 is SGHNT and CDR2 is YENEEA. V lost 4 bases and J 1 base, leaving 10 bases between the germline ends. The CDR3 spans 14 residues. The CDR3 sequence is CASSSTPGNTEAFF. The CDR3 DNA is TGTGCCAGCAGCTCTACCCCCGGGAACACTGAAGCTTTCTTT.

The chain links TRBV19 to TRBJ1-5; maybe TRBD1 (6 bases). Trimming left V 7 bases short and J 9 bases short, with 22 bases between. Germline-derived CDR1 and CDR2 are LNHDA and SQIVND (reference sequence). The CDR3 runs to 15 residues. The CDR3 nucleotides are TGTGCCAGTACCCCTCCCGGACAGTTAGATCTGCCCCAGCATTTT. Translation gives CASTPPGQLDLPQHF.

The rearrangement links TRBV7-9 to TRBJ2-7; tentatively, D is TRBD2 (6 bases). CDR1 is SEHNR, CDR2 FQNEAQ, per germline (reference sequence). The CDR3 is 15 residues long. V shed 2 bases and J shed 3 bases, with 14 bases lying between them. The CDR3 loop reads CASSLMYRGYYEQYF. In DNA, the CDR3 is TGTGCCAGCAGCTTAATGTACCGGGGGTACTACGAGCAGTACTTC.

This chain connects TRBV5-1 to TRBJ2-5, with TRBD2 matching 8 bases. The CDR3 covers 16 residues. From germline, CDR1 is SGHRS and CDR2 YFSETQ. V lost 1 base, J lost 2 bases, and 7 bases stayed unmatched. This CDR3 reads CASSLSGGSRQETQYF. The CDR3 DNA sequence: TGCGCCAGCAGCTTGAGCGGGGGTTCGCGGCAAGAGACCCAGTACTTC.

The chain couples TRBV3-1 (or the pseudogene TRBV3-2) to TRBJ1-2; perhaps TRBD1 as D (5 bases). Trimming took off 2 bases at V and 3 bases at J, with 16 bases between the two ends. The CDR3 is 16 amino acids. Per germline, CDR1 LGHDT and CDR2 YNNKEL (reference sequence). This CDR3 is CASSQSSWGADYGYTF. The CDR3 nucleotides read TGTGCCAGCAGCCAAAGTTCGTGGGGCGCCGACTATGGCTACACCTTC.

This chain joins TRBV7-2 and TRBJ1-1, with D hard to call. The CDR3 loop spans 13 amino acids. The germline gives CDR1 SGHTA, CDR2 FQGNSA. Trimming cost V 5 bases and J 2 bases, with 9 bases left between them. The CDR3 nucleotides are TGTGCCAGCAGCCTTAGATCAAACACTGAAGCTTTCTTT. It yields the protein CASSLRSNTEAFF.

This rearrangement joins TRBV21-1 to TRBJ2-4; TRBD1 is the table's D call, not checked against the DNA. TRBV21-1 is a pseudogene locus. The CDR3 length is 15 residues. In nucleotides, the CDR3 is TGTGCCAGCAGGCCGGGACAGGGGGCCAAAAACATTCAGTACTTC. Amino acids: CASRPGQGAKNIQYF.

This clone came up once. The chain joins TRBV5-1 to TRBJ2-5; TRBD1 matches 9 bases. Losses at the gene ends were 4 bases for V and 4 bases for J; bases not matched to a gene: 5. Germline V gene sequence: CDR1 SGHRS, CDR2 YFSETQ. The CDR3 extends over 14 amino acids. CDR3 in amino acids: CASSVGTGTETQYF. The CDR3 DNA follows: TGCGCCAGCAGCGTGGGGACAGGGACAGAGACCCAGTACTTC.

The chain carries TRBV6-5 and TRBJ2-4, with TRBD1 matching 7 bases. V lost 8 bases and J lost 6; bases outside the gene matches: 13. This CDR3 contains 15 residues. From germline, CDR1 is MNHEY and CDR2 SVGAGI. The CDR3 here is CASGPTMDRRNIQYF. CDR3 nucleotides: TGTGCCAGCGGCCCTACAATGGACAGGAGAAACATTCAGTACTTC.

The genes are TRBV29-1 and TRBJ2-3; TRBD1 matches at 11 bases. There are 17 residues in the CDR3. Germline lookup yields CDR1 SQVTM and CDR2 ANQGSEA. Trimming at V came to 3 bases and at J to 4 bases, leaving 12 bases not matched to a gene. CDR3 sequence (DNA): TGCAGCGTTGACCTCTTGGGTGGGACAGGGGGTGCAGATACGCAGTATTTT. This encodes CSVDLLGGTGGADTQYF.